These T cell receptor beta chains were read from a single sample in a study of shared clonotypes between healthy human individuals. Using immunoSEQ multiplex PCR, the repertoire was profiled, and TCRdb retains in-frame clones only, with some absent. The data show 2 million to 3 million clones, roughly 92% seen once. Sequenced material: naive CD4+ T cells sorted from blood. These receptors all stem from a man in his late teens or twenties in good health. Each CDR3 is given with its conserved first and last residue. Each record gives: CDR3 protein, V gene, J gene.

cdr3_aa: CASSRENTQYF
v_call: TRBV6-5
j_call: TRBJ2-3

cdr3_aa: CASRGTGSGNTIYF
v_call: TRBV2
j_call: TRBJ1-3

cdr3_aa: CASRGDRVSTEAFF
v_call: TRBV6-1
j_call: TRBJ1-1

cdr3_aa: CASSLADNSPLHF
v_call: TRBV5-6
j_call: TRBJ1-6

cdr3_aa: CASSPPPGRETQYF
v_call: TRBV18
j_call: TRBJ2-5

cdr3_aa: CASNRGRGTDTQYF
v_call: TRBV6-5
j_call: TRBJ2-3

cdr3_aa: CASSRGGFNYGYTF
v_call: TRBV5-4
j_call: TRBJ1-2

cdr3_aa: CATSTTPGGSSYNSPLHF
v_call: TRBV15
j_call: TRBJ1-6

cdr3_aa: CAWSEGVSYNEQFF
v_call: TRBV30
j_call: TRBJ2-1

cdr3_aa: CASLRGENTGELFF
v_call: TRBV25-1
j_call: TRBJ2-2

cdr3_aa: CASSLLMGQGAEQYF
v_call: TRBV7-9
j_call: TRBJ2-7

cdr3_aa: CASSERQGLKRTGELFF
v_call: TRBV5-1
j_call: TRBJ2-2

cdr3_aa: CASSPGPGNTEAFF
v_call: TRBV5-1
j_call: TRBJ1-1

cdr3_aa: CASSSLYSAAEQYF
v_call: TRBV27
j_call: TRBJ2-7

cdr3_aa: CASSLENGSNQPQHF
v_call: TRBV7-7
j_call: TRBJ1-5

cdr3_aa: CASSATGQETYEQYF
v_call: TRBV6-1
j_call: TRBJ2-7

cdr3_aa: CASSLYQGNQETQYF
v_call: TRBV5-4
j_call: TRBJ2-5

cdr3_aa: CASSGGQGGEKLFF
v_call: TRBV2
j_call: TRBJ1-4

cdr3_aa: CASSLGGAATYEQYF
v_call: TRBV11-2
j_call: TRBJ2-7

cdr3_aa: CASSGGTGGGGYTF
v_call: TRBV2
j_call: TRBJ1-2

cdr3_aa: CASSYGSGDLYGYTF
v_call: TRBV6-5
j_call: TRBJ1-2

cdr3_aa: CASSQEPPGRNNSPLHF
v_call: TRBV4-2
j_call: TRBJ1-6

cdr3_aa: CASRDIRGLANYGYTF
v_call: TRBV28
j_call: TRBJ1-2

cdr3_aa: CASTERGTFF
v_call: TRBV6-1
j_call: TRBJ1-1

cdr3_aa: CASSPGPRQPQHF
v_call: TRBV11-2
j_call: TRBJ1-5

cdr3_aa: CASSLRTGTNTEAFF
v_call: TRBV18
j_call: TRBJ1-1

cdr3_aa: CASSLKATGNTGELFF
v_call: TRBV7-9
j_call: TRBJ2-2

cdr3_aa: CASSLDRVSTDTQYF
v_call: TRBV9
j_call: TRBJ2-3

cdr3_aa: CASSPPGQPLHF
v_call: TRBV18
j_call: TRBJ1-6

cdr3_aa: CASSNSGTSGSTDTQYF
v_call: TRBV19
j_call: TRBJ2-3

cdr3_aa: CASSRGGVDPHEQFF
v_call: TRBV5-1
j_call: TRBJ2-1

cdr3_aa: CASNPGQPWDEQYF
v_call: TRBV19
j_call: TRBJ2-7

cdr3_aa: CASSVVDSNNSPLHF
v_call: TRBV9
j_call: TRBJ1-6

cdr3_aa: CASSEDIPNYGYTF
v_call: TRBV5-1
j_call: TRBJ1-2

cdr3_aa: CASSTGTQSYEQYF
v_call: TRBV7-9
j_call: TRBJ2-7

cdr3_aa: CAWKGYEKLFF
v_call: TRBV30
j_call: TRBJ1-4

cdr3_aa: CASSQEGVNTEAFF
v_call: TRBV4-2
j_call: TRBJ1-1

cdr3_aa: CASSLSRDNSGQPQHF
v_call: TRBV6-5
j_call: TRBJ1-5